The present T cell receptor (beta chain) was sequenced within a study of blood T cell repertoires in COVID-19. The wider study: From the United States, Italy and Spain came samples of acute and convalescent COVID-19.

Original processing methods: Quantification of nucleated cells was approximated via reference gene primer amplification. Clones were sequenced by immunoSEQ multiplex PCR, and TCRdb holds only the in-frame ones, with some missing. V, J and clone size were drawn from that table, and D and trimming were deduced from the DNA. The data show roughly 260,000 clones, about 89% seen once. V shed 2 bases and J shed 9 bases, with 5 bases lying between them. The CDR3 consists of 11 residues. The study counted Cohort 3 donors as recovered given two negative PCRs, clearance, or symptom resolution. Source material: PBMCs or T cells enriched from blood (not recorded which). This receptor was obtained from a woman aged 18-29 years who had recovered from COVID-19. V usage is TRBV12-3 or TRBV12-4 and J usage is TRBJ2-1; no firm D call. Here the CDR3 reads CASSLSGEQFF. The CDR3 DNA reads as TGTGCCAGCAGTTTATCGGGTGAGCAGTTCTTC.